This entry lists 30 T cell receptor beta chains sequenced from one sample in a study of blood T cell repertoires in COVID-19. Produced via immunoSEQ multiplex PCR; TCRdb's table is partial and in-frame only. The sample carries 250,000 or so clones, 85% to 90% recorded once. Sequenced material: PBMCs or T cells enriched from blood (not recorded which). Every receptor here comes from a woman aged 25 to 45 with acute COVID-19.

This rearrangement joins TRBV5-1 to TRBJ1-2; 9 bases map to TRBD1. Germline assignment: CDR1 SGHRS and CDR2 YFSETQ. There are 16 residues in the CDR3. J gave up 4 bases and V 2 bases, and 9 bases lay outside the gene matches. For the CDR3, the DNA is TGCGCCAGCAGCTTCGGGACAGGGAGTTTAAGCTATGGCTACACCTTC. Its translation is CASSFGTGSLSYGYTF.

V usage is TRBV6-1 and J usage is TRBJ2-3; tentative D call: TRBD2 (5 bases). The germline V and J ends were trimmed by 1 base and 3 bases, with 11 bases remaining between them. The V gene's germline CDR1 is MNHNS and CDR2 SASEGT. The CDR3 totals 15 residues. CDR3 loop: CASSEGTWRTDTQYF. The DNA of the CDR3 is TGTGCCAGCAGTGAAGGGACTTGGAGGACAGATACGCAGTATTTT.

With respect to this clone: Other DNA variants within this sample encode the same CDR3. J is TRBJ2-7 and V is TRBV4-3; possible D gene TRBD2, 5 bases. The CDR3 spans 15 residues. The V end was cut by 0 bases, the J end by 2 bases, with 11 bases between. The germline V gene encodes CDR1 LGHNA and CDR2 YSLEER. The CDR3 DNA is TGCGCCAGCAGCCAAGATCGGGAAGGGCCCTACGAGCAGTACTTC. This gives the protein CASSQDREGPYEQYF.

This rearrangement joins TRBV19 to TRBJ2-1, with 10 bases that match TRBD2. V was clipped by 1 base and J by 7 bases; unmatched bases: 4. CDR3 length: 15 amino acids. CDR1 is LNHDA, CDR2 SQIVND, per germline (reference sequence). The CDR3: CASSIGPSGGNEQFF. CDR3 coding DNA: TGTGCCAGTAGTATAGGTCCTAGCGGGGGTAATGAGCAGTTCTTC.

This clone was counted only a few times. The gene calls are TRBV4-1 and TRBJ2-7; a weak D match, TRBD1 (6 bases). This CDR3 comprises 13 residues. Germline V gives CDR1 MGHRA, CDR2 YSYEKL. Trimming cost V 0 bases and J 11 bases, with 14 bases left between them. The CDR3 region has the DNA TGCGCCAGCAGCCAAGATCCTCGGGACAAGGAGTACTTC. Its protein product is CASSQDPRDKEYF.

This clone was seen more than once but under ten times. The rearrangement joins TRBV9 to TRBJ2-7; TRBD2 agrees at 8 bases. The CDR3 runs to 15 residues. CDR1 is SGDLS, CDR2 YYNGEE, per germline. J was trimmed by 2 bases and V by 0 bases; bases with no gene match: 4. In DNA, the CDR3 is TGTGCCAGCAGCGTAGGAATTAGCGGGGCCTACGAGCAGTACTTC. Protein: CASSVGISGAYEQYF. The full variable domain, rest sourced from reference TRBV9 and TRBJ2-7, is DSGVTQTPKHLITATGQRVTLRCSPRSGDLSVYWYQQSLDQGLQFLIQYYNGEERAKGNILERFSAQQFPDLHSELNLSSLELGDSALYFCASSVGISGAYEQYFGPGTRLTVT.

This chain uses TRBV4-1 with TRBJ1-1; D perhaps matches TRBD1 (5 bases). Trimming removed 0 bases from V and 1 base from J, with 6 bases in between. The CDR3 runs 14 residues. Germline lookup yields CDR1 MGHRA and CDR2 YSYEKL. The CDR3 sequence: CASSQEGQNTEAFF. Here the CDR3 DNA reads TGCGCCAGCAGCCAAGAGGGGCAGAACACTGAAGCTTTCTTT.

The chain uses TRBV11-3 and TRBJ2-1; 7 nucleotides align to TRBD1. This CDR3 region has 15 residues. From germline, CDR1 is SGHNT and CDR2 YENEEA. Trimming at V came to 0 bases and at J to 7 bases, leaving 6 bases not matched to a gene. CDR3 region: CASSLDGIRGNEQFF. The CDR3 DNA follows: TGTGCCAGCAGCTTAGATGGGATCAGGGGGAATGAGCAGTTCTTC.

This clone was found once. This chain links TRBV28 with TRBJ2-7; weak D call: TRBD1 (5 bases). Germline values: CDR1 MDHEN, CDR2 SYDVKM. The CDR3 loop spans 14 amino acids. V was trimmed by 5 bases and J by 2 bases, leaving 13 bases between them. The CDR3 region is CASSPPQTAYEQYF. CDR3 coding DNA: TGTGCCAGCAGTCCTCCTCAGACAGCCTACGAGCAGTACTTC.

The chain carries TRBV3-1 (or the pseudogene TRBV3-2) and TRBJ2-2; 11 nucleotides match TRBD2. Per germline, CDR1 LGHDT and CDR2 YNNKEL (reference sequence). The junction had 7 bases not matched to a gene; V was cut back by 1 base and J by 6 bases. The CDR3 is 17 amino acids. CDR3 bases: TGTGCCAGCAGCCAAGTAGTCACTAGCGGGAGAGCCGGGGAGCTGTTTTTT. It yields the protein CASSQVVTSGRAGELFF.

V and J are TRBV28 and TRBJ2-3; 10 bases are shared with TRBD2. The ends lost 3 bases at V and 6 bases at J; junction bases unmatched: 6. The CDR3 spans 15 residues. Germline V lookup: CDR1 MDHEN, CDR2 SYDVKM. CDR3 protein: CASSLLAGVRDTQYF. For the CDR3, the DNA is TGTGCCAGCAGTTTGCTAGCGGGAGTTCGGGATACGCAGTATTTT.

CDR3 in amino acids: CASSKASAEQYF. The DNA of the CDR3 is TGTGCCAGCAGCAAAGCTAGCGCCGAGCAGTACTTC. J is TRBJ2-7 and V is TRBV7-2, with a tentative D call TRBD2 (6 bases). V was trimmed by 5 bases and J by 6 bases, leaving 11 bases between them. The CDR3 runs 12 residues. In germline, CDR1 is SGHTA, CDR2 FQGNSA. Looking up the rest from reference TRBV7-2 and TRBJ2-7 gives the full variable domain: GAGVSQSPSNKVTEKGKDVELRCDPISGHTALYWYRQSLGQGLEFLIYFQGNSAPDKSGLPSDRFSAERTGGSVSTLTIQRTQQEDSAVYLCASSKASAEQYFGPGTRLTVT.

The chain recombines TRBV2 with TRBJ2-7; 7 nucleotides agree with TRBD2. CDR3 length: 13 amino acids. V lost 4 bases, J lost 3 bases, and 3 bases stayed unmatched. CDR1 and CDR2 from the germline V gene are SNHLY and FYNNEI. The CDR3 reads CASSVERGYEQYF. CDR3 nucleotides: TGTGCCAGCAGTGTTGAGCGGGGCTACGAGCAGTACTTC.

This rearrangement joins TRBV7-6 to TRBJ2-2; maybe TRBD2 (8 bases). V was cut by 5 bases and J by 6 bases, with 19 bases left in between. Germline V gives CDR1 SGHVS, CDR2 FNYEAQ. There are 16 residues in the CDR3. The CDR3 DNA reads TGTGCCAGCAGCCCCCCGGGACTAGGGGGCCCCGGGGAGCTGTTTTTT. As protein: CASSPPGLGGPGELFF.

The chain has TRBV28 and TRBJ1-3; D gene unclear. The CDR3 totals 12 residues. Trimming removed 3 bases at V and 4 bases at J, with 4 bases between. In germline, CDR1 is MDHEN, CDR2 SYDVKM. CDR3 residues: CASSFKGNTIYF. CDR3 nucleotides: TGTGCCAGCAGTTTTAAAGGAAACACCATATATTTT.

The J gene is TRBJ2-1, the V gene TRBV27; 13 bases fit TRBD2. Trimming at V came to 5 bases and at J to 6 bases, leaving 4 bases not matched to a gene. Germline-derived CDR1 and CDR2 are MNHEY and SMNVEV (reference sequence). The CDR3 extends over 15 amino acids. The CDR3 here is CASSPGLAGANEQFF. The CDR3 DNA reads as TGTGCCAGCAGTCCTGGACTAGCGGGAGCCAATGAGCAGTTCTTC.

CDR3 loop: CSVLSSSYNEQFF. For the CDR3, the DNA is TGCAGCGTTCTCTCCAGCTCCTACAATGAGCAGTTCTTC. The chain joins TRBV29-1 to TRBJ2-1; D remains unclear. V lost 5 bases and J 0 bases, leaving 8 bases between the germline ends. Germline V lookup: CDR1 SQVTM, CDR2 ANQGSEA. The CDR3 is 13 residues long.

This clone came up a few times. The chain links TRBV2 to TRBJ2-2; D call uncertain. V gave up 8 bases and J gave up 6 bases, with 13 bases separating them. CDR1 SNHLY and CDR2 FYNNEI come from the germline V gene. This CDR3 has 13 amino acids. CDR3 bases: TGTGCCAGCCATAAGGCCCAGGCCGGGGAGCTGTTTTTT. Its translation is CASHKAQAGELFF.

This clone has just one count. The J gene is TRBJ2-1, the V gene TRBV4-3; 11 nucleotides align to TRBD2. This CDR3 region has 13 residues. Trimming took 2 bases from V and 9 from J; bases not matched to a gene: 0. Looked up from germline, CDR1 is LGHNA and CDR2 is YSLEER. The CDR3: CASSQLAGGEQFF. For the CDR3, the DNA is TGCGCCAGCAGCCAACTAGCGGGGGGTGAGCAGTTCTTC.

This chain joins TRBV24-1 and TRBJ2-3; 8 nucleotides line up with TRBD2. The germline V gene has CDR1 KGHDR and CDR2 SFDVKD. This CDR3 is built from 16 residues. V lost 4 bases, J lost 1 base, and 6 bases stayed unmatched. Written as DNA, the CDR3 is TGTGCCACCAGTGACTCGACTAGCGCGCGCACAGATACGCAGTATTTT. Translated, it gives CATSDSTSARTDTQYF.

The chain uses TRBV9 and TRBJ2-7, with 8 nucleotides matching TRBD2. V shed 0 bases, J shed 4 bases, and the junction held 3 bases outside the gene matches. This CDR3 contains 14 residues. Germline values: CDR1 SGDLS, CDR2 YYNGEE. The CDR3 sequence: CASSVAAGAYEQYF. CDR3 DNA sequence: TGTGCCAGCAGCGTAGCAGCGGGAGCATACGAGCAGTACTTC.

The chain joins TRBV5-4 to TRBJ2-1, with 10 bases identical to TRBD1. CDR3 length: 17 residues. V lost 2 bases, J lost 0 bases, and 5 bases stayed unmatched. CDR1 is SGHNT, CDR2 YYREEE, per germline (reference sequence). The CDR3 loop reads CASSLTTGGFSYNEQFF. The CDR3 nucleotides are TGTGCCAGCAGCTTAACGACAGGGGGCTTCTCCTACAATGAGCAGTTCTTC.

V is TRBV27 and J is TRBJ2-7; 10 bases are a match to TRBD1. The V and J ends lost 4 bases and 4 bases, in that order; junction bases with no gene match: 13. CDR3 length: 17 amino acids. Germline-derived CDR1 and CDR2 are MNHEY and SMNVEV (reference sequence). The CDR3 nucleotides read TGTGCCAGCAGTTCAGGACAGGGGGTCCCTCTTTTTTACGAGCAGTACTTC. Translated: CASSSGQGVPLFYEQYF.

CDR3 sequence reads: CASSSRGKGEEKLFF. The CDR3 region has the DNA TGTGCCAGCAGTTCCCGGGGAAAGGGAGAAGAAAAACTGTTTTTT. The chain is built from TRBV5-4 and TRBJ1-4; D gene ambiguous. Germline CDR1 reads SGHNT; CDR2 reads YYREEE (reference sequence). The V gene lost 5 bases and the J gene lost 8 bases, with 19 bases spanning the gap. The CDR3 runs 15 residues. Looking up the rest from reference TRBV5-4 and TRBJ1-4 gives the full variable domain: ETGVTQSPTHLIKTRGQQVTLRCSSQSGHNTVSWYQQALGQGPQFIFQYYREEENGRGNFPPRFSGLQFPNYSSELNVNALELDDSALYLCASSSRGKGEEKLFFGSGTQLSVL.

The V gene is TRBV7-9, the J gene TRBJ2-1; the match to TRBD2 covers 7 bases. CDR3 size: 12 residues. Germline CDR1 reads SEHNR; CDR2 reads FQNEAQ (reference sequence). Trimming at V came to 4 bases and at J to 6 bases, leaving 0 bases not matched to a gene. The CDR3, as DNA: TGTGCCAGCAGCTGGACTAGCAATGAGCAGTTCTTC. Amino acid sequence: CASSWTSNEQFF.

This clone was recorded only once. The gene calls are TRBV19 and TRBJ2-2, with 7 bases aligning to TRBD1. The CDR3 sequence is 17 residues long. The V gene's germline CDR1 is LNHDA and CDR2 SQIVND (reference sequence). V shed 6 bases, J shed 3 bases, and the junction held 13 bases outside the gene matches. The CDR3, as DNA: TGTGCCAGTAGGGAGGACAGGATCGCGAGTGACACCGGGGAGCTGTTTTTT. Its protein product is CASREDRIASDTGELFF.

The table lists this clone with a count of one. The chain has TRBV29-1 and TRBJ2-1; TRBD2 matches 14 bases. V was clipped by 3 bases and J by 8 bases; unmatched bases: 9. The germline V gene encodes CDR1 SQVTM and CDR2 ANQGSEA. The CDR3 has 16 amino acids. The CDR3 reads CSVESTSGRAGYEQFF. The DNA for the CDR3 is TGCAGCGTTGAGTCGACTAGCGGGAGGGCCGGGTATGAGCAGTTCTTC.

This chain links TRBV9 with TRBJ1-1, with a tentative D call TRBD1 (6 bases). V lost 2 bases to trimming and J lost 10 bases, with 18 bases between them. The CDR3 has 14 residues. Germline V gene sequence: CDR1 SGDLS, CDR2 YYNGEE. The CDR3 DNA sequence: TGTGCCAGCAGCGTCGAAGGTACAGGGCCATCAGCTTTCTTT. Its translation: CASSVEGTGPSAFF.

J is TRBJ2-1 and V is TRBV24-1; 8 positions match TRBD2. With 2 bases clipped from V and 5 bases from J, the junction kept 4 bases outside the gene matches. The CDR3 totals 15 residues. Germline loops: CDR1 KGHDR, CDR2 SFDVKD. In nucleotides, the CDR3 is TGTGCCACCAGTGATTCTGGGACTAGTGACAATGAGCAGTTCTTC. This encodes CATSDSGTSDNEQFF.

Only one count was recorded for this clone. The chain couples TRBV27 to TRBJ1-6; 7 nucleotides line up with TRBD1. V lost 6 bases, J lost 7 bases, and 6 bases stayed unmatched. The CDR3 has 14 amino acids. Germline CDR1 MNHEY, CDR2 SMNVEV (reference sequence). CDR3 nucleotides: TGTGCCAGCAGACCGGGACAGATGAATTCACCCCTCCACTTT. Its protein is CASRPGQMNSPLHF.